Following are 7 T cell receptor beta chains from one sample sequenced in a study of OX40 agonist ivuxolimab in advanced cancers. Clones were sequenced by immunoSEQ multiplex PCR, and TCRdb holds only the in-frame ones, with some missing. The sample has 100,000 to 130,000 clones, around 93% seen once. This sample comprised CD4+ or CD8+ T cells sorted from blood, obtained in a trial of the OX40 agonist ivuxolimab. The receptors shown here come from an adult with an advanced solid tumor such as melanoma, head and neck, liver or kidney cancer.

V usage is TRBV19 and J usage is TRBJ2-1, with D possibly TRBD1 on 5 matching bases. Trimming left V 7 bases short and J 8 bases short, with 15 bases between. This CDR3 is 13 amino acids long. Germline V gene lookup returns CDR1 LNHDA and CDR2 SQIVND (reference sequence). CDR3 in amino acids: CASNLQGWDEQFF. For the CDR3, the DNA is TGTGCCAGTAATCTCCAGGGTTGGGATGAGCAGTTCTTC.

This chain joins TRBV9 and TRBJ2-3; D is uncertain. The CDR3 sequence is 11 residues long. V lost 0 bases and J 5 bases, leaving 1 base between the germline ends. Germline CDR1 is SGDLS and CDR2 is YYNGEE. The DNA for the CDR3 is TGTGCCAGCAGCGTAGAAGATACGCAGTATTTT. It translates to CASSVEDTQYF.

V gene TRBV11-1 combines with J gene TRBJ2-1; the D gene could be TRBD1 or TRBD2 (6 bases each). CDR1 is SGHAT, CDR2 FQDESV, per germline (reference sequence). Trimming removed 6 bases from V and 6 bases from J, with 15 bases in between. The CDR3 consists of 14 residues. CDR3 nucleotide sequence: TGTGCCAGCAGGGCCCTGGGGGGCGGCAATGAGCAGTTCTTC. Translated, it gives CASRALGGGNEQFF.

CDR3 loop: CAWSVGGKAFF. As DNA, the CDR3 is TGTGCCTGGAGTGTAGGGGGTAAAGCTTTCTTT. This chain connects TRBV30 to TRBJ1-1; maybe TRBD1 (6 bases). This CDR3 spans 11 amino acids. Germline lookup yields CDR1 GTSNPN and CDR2 SVGIG (reference sequence). V was cut by 0 bases and J by 9 bases, with 8 bases left in between. Using reference TRBV30 and TRBJ1-1 for the parts outside the CDR3, the full variable domain is SQTIHQWPATLVQPVGSPLSLECTVEGTSNPNLYWYRQAAGRGLQLLFYSVGIGQISSEVPQNLSASRPQDRQFILSSKKLLLSDSGFYLCAWSVGGKAFFGQGTRLTVV.

The chain links TRBV2 to TRBJ2-2; 8 bases line up with TRBD2. The trim removed 8 bases at V and 3 bases at J, leaving 8 bases unmatched. Germline V gene data show CDR1 as SNHLY and CDR2 as FYNNEI. There are 15 residues in the CDR3. The CDR3 DNA follows: TGTGCCAGCGGTAGGACTAGCTCTGACACCGGGGAGCTGTTTTTT. The encoded protein is CASGRTSSDTGELFF.

The CDR3 nucleotides read TGTGCCTGGAGTGTTGGGGGAGATGTAGATACGCAGTATTTT. Translation: CAWSVGGDVDTQYF. The chain uses TRBV30 and TRBJ2-3; D may match TRBD1 or TRBD2 (5 bases each). The CDR3 is 14 amino acids. Deletions cut 0 bases from V and 5 bases from J, with 12 bases between. Germline V gene lookup returns CDR1 GTSNPN and CDR2 SVGIG (reference sequence).

The V and J genes are TRBV6-1 and TRBJ1-4, with a possible D match to TRBD1 (5 bases). Trimming shortened V by 6 bases and J by 12 bases, and 11 bases separated the two germline ends. Germline lookup yields CDR1 MNHNS and CDR2 SASEGT. There are 11 residues in the CDR3. This chain's CDR3 is CASSPGGELFF. The CDR3 region has the DNA TGTGCCAGCAGCCCGGGGGGGGAACTGTTTTTT.